This entry concerns a single TCR beta chain. This sample is part of a study of CD8+ T cells in alopecia areata. Sequencing templates came from extracted RNA that was reverse transcribed into cDNA. The table came from immunoSEQ multiplex PCR; TCRdb's copy has only in-frame clones and leaves some out. The sample yields about 82,000 clones, roughly 51% seen once. The V end was cut by 1 base, the J end by 0 bases, with 7 bases between. CDR1 is GTSNPN and CDR2 is SVGIG in the germline V gene (reference sequence). The CDR3 is 13 amino acids. The chain is built from TRBV30 and TRBJ2-7, with D perhaps TRBD1 (6 bases). The source is a human donor with alopecia areata. Sequenced sample: NKG2D-high CD8+ T cells sorted from blood. CDR3 amino acids: CAWSGDISYEQYF. CDR3 DNA: TGTGCCTGGAGTGGGGACATCTCCTACGAGCAGTACTTC.